This is a list of T cell receptor beta chains from one sample in a study of beta chain features in type 1 diabetes. The repertoire was sequenced with immunoSEQ multiplex PCR; TCRdb's copy has only in-frame clones and lacks some. The table includes roughly 310,000 clones, 11% detected once. Material: naive CD4+ T cells from blood. All receptors derive from a woman in her 30s in good health. Both conserved end residues are trimmed from each CDR3. Clone size appears in some rows only: once, few, many, or a class for an expanded clone.

>9|few|TRBV7-2|TRBJ2-1
ASSLSGKQF
>14|few|TRBV4-2|TRBJ2-7
ASSQDSAGTLYEQY
>11|.|TRBV29-1|TRBJ2-3
SPRTVTGDTQY
>12|few|TRBV19|TRBJ2-1
ASRTGYSYNEQF
>13|.|TRBV6-4|TRBJ1-2
ASSEVVWSVYGYT
>12|.|TRBV19|TRBJ2-7
ASSIGLGDYEQY
>12|.|TRBV7-9|TRBJ2-5
ASSSSGREETQY
>12|.|TRBV9|TRBJ2-7
ASSVDGRSYEQY
>15|few|TRBV5-1|TRBJ2-2
ASSSSAGGPGTGELF
>13|few|TRBV7-2|TRBJ2-1
ASRRRGETYNEQF
>8|few|TRBV29-1|TRBJ2-5
SVTMETQY
>13|.|TRBV6-1|TRBJ2-6
ASSPGISGANVLT
>10|.|TRBV14|TRBJ2-5
ASSLSWETQY
>10|.|TRBV29-1|TRBJ2-5
SVVPVQETQY
>14|.|TRBV28|TRBJ2-2
ASSLRGGRWTGELF
>15|few|TRBV18|TRBJ2-7
ASSEFGLAGVSYEQY
>15|.|TRBV25-1|TRBJ2-1
ASSEGGAPGSYNEQF
>13|few|TRBV7-2|TRBJ1-1
ASSKKQGMNTEAF
>13|.|TRBV28|TRBJ2-1
ASNQGGRPYNEQF
>12|few|TRBV25-1|TRBJ2-3
ASSLGGSADTQY
>13|few|TRBV4-3|TRBJ1-2
ASSQDLTGDYGYT
>15|.|TRBV25-1|TRBJ2-2
ASSEYSGRTGTGELF
>14|few|TRBV7-9|TRBJ1-4
ASSSPRPMFDEKLF
>17|.|TRBV28|TRBJ2-6
ASTTTLGGADSGANVLT
>10|few|TRBV19|TRBJ2-2
ASSIIPGELF
>13|.|TRBV5-1|TRBJ2-1
ASSHLAGGYNEQF
>11|.|TRBV6-5|TRBJ2-1
ATASGPYVEQF
>12|few|TRBV5-1|TRBJ2-7
ASSPGTGVVEQY
>11|.|TRBV28|TRBJ2-4
ASSLTTKNIQY
>11|few|TRBV18|TRBJ1-5
ASSQTGDQPQH
>15|.|TRBV5-1|TRBJ2-1
ASSLASGRAFYNEQF
>11|.|TRBV19|TRBJ1-5
ASSDRADQPQH
>12|few|TRBV6-6|TRBJ2-7
ASAGLAGAYEQY
>13|.|TRBV6-5|TRBJ2-3
ASRGLARGTNTQY